This TCR beta chain was found in a study of identical twins' blood T cells. Sample barcodes were added at both library ends during cDNA synthesis. MiXCR was run by TCRdb on the 5' RACE reads, yielding one entry per CDR3 protein. The data hold a few hundred thousand distinct CDR3 sequences, with about 28% observed a single time. Study outcomes and limitations: Even for out-of-frame TCRbeta, twins reportedly shared V gene usage much more than unrelated donors.

CDR3 length equals 14 residues. Germline assignment: CDR1 DFQATT and CDR2 SNEGSKA (reference sequence). Trimming took off 0 bases at V and 4 bases at J, with 12 bases between the two ends. Ten or more counts support this clonotype. Its antigen is as yet unknown. Donors were six healthy women in three monozygous twin pairs. Reared together, all three twin pairs probably met the same infectious agents and vaccines. The chain links TRBV20-1 to TRBJ1-1, with D hard to call. The receptor comes from a woman between 18 and 50 years old in good health. The sample taken for sequencing was PBMCs. The CDR3 DNA reads as TGCAGTGCTAGAGATTGGAGGAAAGGCACTGAAGCTTTCTTT. Protein sequence: CSARDWRKGTEAFF.